The next 17 T cell receptor beta chains were all read from a single sample in a study of control samples from healthy donors and cancer patients. Produced via immunoSEQ multiplex PCR; TCRdb's table is partial and in-frame only. The sample has some 82,000 clones, 70% to 90% seen once; the top ten hold around a fifth. Sequencing input: blood. The receptors stem from a man aged 50 to 60 in good health.

V is TRBV28 and J is TRBJ2-3; 10 nucleotides align to TRBD1. V was pared by 4 bases and J by 0 bases, with 4 bases of the junction left unmatched. The CDR3 extends over 16 amino acids. The germline gives CDR1 MDHEN, CDR2 SYDVKM. The CDR3 loop is CASSSPGQGSTDTQYF. As DNA, the CDR3 is TGTGCCAGCAGTTCCCCGGGACAGGGGAGCACAGATACGCAGTATTTT.

The chain has TRBV7-9 and TRBJ1-5; D unclear. Germline V gene data show CDR1 as SEHNR and CDR2 as FQNEAQ (reference sequence). V was shortened by 5 bases and J by 5 bases, with 13 bases between the two germline ends. CDR3 length equals 14 residues. CDR3 DNA: TGTGCCAGCAGCCAGGCGGACCTATATCAGCCCCAGCATTTT. Its protein product is CASSQADLYQPQHF.

The chain combines TRBV20-1 with TRBJ1-3; 8 bases line up with TRBD1. The V and J ends lost 3 bases and 3 bases, in that order; junction bases with no gene match: 4. The CDR3 has 14 residues. The germline V gene has CDR1 DFQATT and CDR2 SNEGSKA (reference sequence). The CDR3 here is CSASQGAGGNTIYF. CDR3 nucleotide sequence: TGCAGTGCTAGTCAGGGGGCGGGTGGAAACACCATATATTTT.

The CDR3 sequence: CASSAPGGEKLFF. CDR3 DNA sequence: TGCGCCAGCAGCGCCCCCGGGGGGGAAAAACTGTTTTTT. The V call is TRBV5-1, the J call TRBJ1-4, with D possibly being TRBD1 (5 bases). CDR1 SGHRS and CDR2 YFSETQ come from the germline V gene. V was shortened by 4 bases and J by 8 bases, with 12 bases between the two germline ends. The CDR3 contains 13 residues.

The chain joins TRBV18 to TRBJ2-3, with TRBD2 matching over 10 bases. CDR3 length: 18 residues. Trimming removed 3 bases from V and 3 bases from J; junction bases left unmatched: 12. Germline values: CDR1 KGHSH, CDR2 LQKENI. CDR3 coding DNA: TGTGCCAGCTCACCGCCAAGAGGAGCGGGGGGGGAGACAGATACGCAGTATTTT. This encodes CASSPPRGAGGETDTQYF.

This clone has just one count. In nucleotides, the CDR3 is TGTGCCAGTAGGGGACTAGCGGGGGCCGGGAATGAGCAGTTCTTC. Protein sequence: CASRGLAGAGNEQFF. The chain carries TRBV19 and TRBJ2-1, with TRBD2 identical over 14 bases. V lost 6 bases, J lost 7 bases, and 5 bases stayed unmatched. There are 15 residues in the CDR3. Per the germline V gene, CDR1 is LNHDA and CDR2 is SQIVND (reference sequence).

This clone was seen only a few times. This chain links TRBV9 with TRBJ2-2; no definite D call. The length of the CDR3 is 15 residues. Trimming left V 0 bases short and J 2 bases short, with 8 bases between. From germline, CDR1 is SGDLS and CDR2 YYNGEE. CDR3 sequence (DNA): TGTGCCAGCAGCGTAGGGCAGCCCAACACCGGGGAGCTGTTTTTT. Protein: CASSVGQPNTGELFF.

V usage is TRBV21-1 and J usage is TRBJ2-5; TRBD1, the table's D call, was not compared with the DNA. TRBV21-1 is noted as a pseudogene. This CDR3 is 15 amino acids long. CDR3 in DNA: TGTGCCAGCAGCTTGCTGGACAGGGGGCTAGAGACCCAGTACTTC. Translation: CASSLLDRGLETQYF.

The chain joins TRBV15 to TRBJ1-5, with a possible D match to TRBD1 (5 bases). Trimming left V 0 bases short and J 5 bases short, with 8 bases between. The CDR3 totals 14 residues. Germline CDR1 and CDR2: LNHNV and YYDKDF (reference sequence). The CDR3 loop reads CATSRDRGDQPQHF. In nucleotides, the CDR3 is TGTGCCACCAGCAGAGATCGGGGGGATCAGCCCCAGCATTTT.

The rearrangement uses TRBV18 and TRBJ2-5; D not certain. Trimming removed 3 bases from V and 4 bases from J, with 9 bases in between. The CDR3 runs to 13 residues. CDR1 is KGHSH and CDR2 is LQKENI in the germline V gene. CDR3 residues: CASSPWKGETQYF. The CDR3, as DNA: TGTGCCAGCTCACCTTGGAAGGGAGAGACCCAGTACTTC.

The V and J genes are TRBV7-7 and TRBJ1-3; D uncertain. This CDR3 has 15 amino acids. Germline assignment: CDR1 SSHAT and CDR2 FNYEAQ (reference sequence). Trimming left V 1 base short and J 0 bases short, with 7 bases between. This CDR3 is CASSLDSVSGNTIYF. The CDR3, as DNA: TGTGCCAGCAGCTTAGATTCAGTCTCTGGAAACACCATATATTTT.

The genes are TRBV5-4 and TRBJ2-5; no firm D call. Per germline, CDR1 SGHNT and CDR2 YYREEE (reference sequence). V shed 4 bases and J shed 0 bases, with 7 bases lying between them. The CDR3 has 13 amino acids. Written as DNA, the CDR3 is TGTGCCAGCAGCCACTGGGACCAAGAGACCCAGTACTTC. Translation: CASSHWDQETQYF. Based on the CDR3 plus reference TRBV5-4 and TRBJ2-5, the full variable domain is ETGVTQSPTHLIKTRGQQVTLRCSSQSGHNTVSWYQQALGQGPQFIFQYYREEENGRGNFPPRFSGLQFPNYSSELNVNALELDDSALYLCASSHWDQETQYFGPGTRLLVL.

In regard to this clone: The sample contains more than one DNA sequence encoding this CDR3. CDR3 sequence: CASSGGTSSHEQFF. As DNA, the CDR3 is TGCGCCAGCAGTGGCGGGACTAGCTCCCATGAGCAGTTCTTC. The chain combines TRBV10-1 with TRBJ2-1; the match to TRBD2 covers 9 bases. Germline V gene sequence: CDR1 WNHNN, CDR2 SYGVQD (reference sequence). V trimming: 4 bases; J trimming: 8 bases; junction bases outside the gene matches: 6. This CDR3 region has 14 residues.

In its sample, this clone was seen once. The chain employs TRBV12-5 and TRBJ2-5, with TRBD2 matching over 9 bases. This CDR3 is 16 amino acids long. J lost 4 bases, V lost 0 bases, and 6 bases had no gene match. CDR1 LGHNT and CDR2 FRNRAP come from the germline V gene. CDR3 amino acids: CASGLVLGREGETQYF. The CDR3 DNA sequence: TGTGCTAGTGGTTTGGTACTAGGGCGGGAGGGAGAGACCCAGTACTTC.

The chain couples TRBV5-1 to TRBJ2-5; perhaps D is TRBD1 or TRBD2 (5 bases each). The V gene's germline CDR1 is SGHRS and CDR2 YFSETQ. The ends were cut back, 4 bases at V and 3 bases at J, with 13 bases in the middle. This CDR3 comprises 14 residues. DNA of the CDR3: TGCGCCAGCAGCGTAGCCGGGACGGAAGAGACCCAGTACTTC. Amino acid sequence: CASSVAGTEETQYF. Drawing the rest from reference TRBV5-1 and TRBJ2-5, the complete variable domain is KAGVTQTPRYLIKTRGQQVTLSCSPISGHRSVSWYQQTPGQGLQFLFEYFSETQRNKGNFPGRFSGRQFSNSRSEMNVSTLELGDSALYLCASSVAGTEETQYFGPGTRLLVL.

The DNA for the CDR3 is TGCGCCAGCAGCTTCTACCCCGGGACTAGCGTTAACTCCTACAATGAGCAGTTCTTC. It encodes CASSFYPGTSVNSYNEQFF. V usage is TRBV4-1 and J usage is TRBJ2-1; the match to TRBD2 covers 10 bases. The CDR3 loop spans 19 amino acids. With V trimmed by 5 bases and J by 0 bases, 13 bases remained unmatched. The V gene's germline CDR1 is MGHRA and CDR2 YSYEKL.

CDR3 DNA sequence: TGTGCCAGCAGCTTTCCGACGGGCACTAGCACAGATACGCAGTATTTT. As protein: CASSFPTGTSTDTQYF. The V call is TRBV5-4, the J call TRBJ2-3; D uncertain. The CDR3 has 16 residues. Trimming stripped 2 bases from V and 0 bases from J, with 13 bases between. Per the germline V gene, CDR1 is SGHNT and CDR2 is YYREEE (reference sequence).